The clone carrying this TCR beta chain has only one observation. Assay used: immunoSEQ multiplex PCR; TCRdb lists only in-frame clones, some missing. The sample has 150,000 to 200,000 clones; about 88% are singletons. This entry comes from a study of blood T cell repertoires in COVID-19. J was trimmed by 6 bases and V by 6 bases; bases with no gene match: 8. Looked up from germline, CDR1 is SEHNR and CDR2 is FQNEAQ (reference sequence). CDR3 size: 15 residues. Cohort assignment relied on participant-reported clinical history. This sequence joins TRBV7-9 and TRBJ1-6; 7 bases line up with TRBD1. The source is a woman in her thirties or forties in a cohort exposed to, infected with or recovered from COVID-19 (not recorded which). The sequencing sample was made of PBMCs or T cells enriched from blood (not recorded which). The chain's CDR3 is CASSLYRDSNSPLHF. The CDR3 DNA reads as TGTGCCAGCAGTTTATACCGGGACAGTAATTCACCCCTCCACTTT.